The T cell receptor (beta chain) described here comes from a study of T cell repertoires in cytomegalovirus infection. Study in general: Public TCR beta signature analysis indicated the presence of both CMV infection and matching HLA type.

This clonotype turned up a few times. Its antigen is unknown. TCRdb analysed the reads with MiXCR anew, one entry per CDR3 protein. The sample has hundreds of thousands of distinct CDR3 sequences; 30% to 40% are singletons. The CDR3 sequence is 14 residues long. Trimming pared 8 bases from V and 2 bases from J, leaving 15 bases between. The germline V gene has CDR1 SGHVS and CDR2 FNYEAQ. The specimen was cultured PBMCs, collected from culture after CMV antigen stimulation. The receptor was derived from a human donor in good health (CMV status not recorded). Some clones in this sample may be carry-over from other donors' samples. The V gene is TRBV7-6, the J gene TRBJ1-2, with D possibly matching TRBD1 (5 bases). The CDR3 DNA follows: TGTGCCAGCGGACAAAATCTCAAAAACTATGGCTACACCTTC. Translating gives CASGQNLKNYGYTF.